The entry that follows covers one TCR beta chain sequence. Its antigen is currently unknown. As to time point: cycle 4 day 1 (C4D1), after less than 7 weeks of nivolumab. Each of the patients experienced relapse following autologous stem cell transplantation, and their brentuximab vedotin exposure differed. This sample was taken from a study of PD-1 blockade in classical Hodgkin lymphoma. The table came from immunoSEQ multiplex PCR; TCRdb's copy has only in-frame clones and leaves some out. The top ten hold 15% to 20% of the sample, which has tens of thousands of clones, 83% seen once. Points from the study as a whole: Baseline TCR diversity was reportedly lower in newly diagnosed patients than healthy donors. Patients who began taking nivolumab under 1 year after ASCT were left out.

This sequence was found in a human donor with classical Hodgkin lymphoma. The specimen comprised peripheral blood mononuclear cells (PBMCs), sampled before the fourth cycle of nivolumab.

Here the CDR3 DNA reads TGTGCCAGCAGCTTAGATCGGCAGGGGCCGAACACCGGGGAGCTGTTTTTT. Translation gives CASSLDRQGPNTGELFF. This rearrangement joins TRBV11-2 to TRBJ2-2; possibly TRBD1 for D (6 bases). Trimming took off 0 bases at V and 0 bases at J, with 11 bases between the two ends. The CDR3 is made up of 17 amino acids. Germline CDR1 and CDR2: SGHAT and FQNNGV.